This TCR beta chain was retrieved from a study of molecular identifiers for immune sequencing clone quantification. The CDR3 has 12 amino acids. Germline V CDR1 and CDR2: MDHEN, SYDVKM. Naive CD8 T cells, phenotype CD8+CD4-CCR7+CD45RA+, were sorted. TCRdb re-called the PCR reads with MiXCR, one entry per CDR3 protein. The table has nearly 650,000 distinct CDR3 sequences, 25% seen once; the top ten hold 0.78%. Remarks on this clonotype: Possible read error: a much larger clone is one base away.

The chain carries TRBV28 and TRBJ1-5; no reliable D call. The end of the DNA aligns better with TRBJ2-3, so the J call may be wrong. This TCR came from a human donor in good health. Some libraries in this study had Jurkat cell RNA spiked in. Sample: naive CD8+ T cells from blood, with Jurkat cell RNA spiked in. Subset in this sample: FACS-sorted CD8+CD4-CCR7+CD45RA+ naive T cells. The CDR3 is CASSFPYQPQYF. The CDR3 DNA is TGTGCCAGCAGTTTCCCCTATCAGCCCCAGTATTTT.